Below are 25 T cell receptor beta chains sequenced from a single sample in a study of OX40 agonist ivuxolimab in advanced cancers. Sequencing used immunoSEQ multiplex PCR; TCRdb keeps in-frame clones, though not all of them. Of 100,000 to 150,000 clones in the sample, around 93% were seen once. The sequencing used CD4+ or CD8+ T cells sorted from blood, collected in a trial of the OX40 agonist ivuxolimab. The receptors were sampled from an adult with an advanced solid tumor such as melanoma, head and neck, liver or kidney cancer.

The V and J genes are TRBV21-1 and TRBJ1-5; the table names TRBD1, a call not compared with the DNA. TRBV21-1 is recorded as a pseudogene. CDR3 length: 17 amino acids. The CDR3 nucleotides read TGTGCCAGCAGCAATGGACCGAGGCCAGGGGGCAATCAGCCCCAGCATTTT. As protein: CASSNGPRPGGNQPQHF.

Notes on this clone: An end of the junction does not agree with germline; a read error may underlie this. The rearrangement joins TRBV7-7 to TRBJ2-1, with 10 positions matching TRBD2. Germline V gene lookup returns CDR1 SSHAT and CDR2 FNYEAQ (reference sequence). The CDR3 runs 16 residues. CDR3 sequence: CASSSSFSGGDGEQFF. The CDR3 nucleotides are TGTGCTAGCAGCTCCTCCTTCAGCGGGGGGGACGGTGAGCAGTTCTTC.

The V and J genes are TRBV6-5 and TRBJ2-1; D unclear. The germline V gene encodes CDR1 MNHEY and CDR2 SVGAGI. This CDR3 contains 14 residues. The V end was cut by 5 bases, the J end by 4 bases, with 12 bases between. CDR3 DNA: TGTGCCAGCAGTCTCGGTTGGGGATACAATGAGCAGTTCTTC. This codes for CASSLGWGYNEQFF.

The chain recombines TRBV7-2 with TRBJ2-2; D gene unclear. Trimming pared 1 base from V and 3 bases from J, leaving 6 bases between. CDR1 SGHTA and CDR2 FQGNSA come from the germline V gene. The CDR3 runs to 14 residues. In nucleotides, the CDR3 is TGTGCCAGCAGCTTAGTGCAGCACACCGGGGAGCTGTTTTTT. Amino acids: CASSLVQHTGELFF.

This clone was detected only a few times. The gene calls are TRBV19 and TRBJ1-1; tentatively, D is TRBD1 (5 bases). Germline CDR1 LNHDA, CDR2 SQIVND (reference sequence). Trimming cost V 4 bases and J 3 bases, with 9 bases left between them. The CDR3 extends over 13 amino acids. The DNA for the CDR3 is TGTGCCAGTAGTACGGGACTGGACACTGAAGCTTTCTTT. Amino acids: CASSTGLDTEAFF.

Comments on this clone: The junction shows a germline mismatch at one end, possibly a read error. V gene TRBV5-4 combines with J gene TRBJ2-7, with D perhaps TRBD1 (6 bases). Germline V CDR1 and CDR2: SGHNT, YYREEE (reference sequence). This CDR3 has 11 amino acids. CDR3 in amino acids: CASSSPGHPSF. DNA of the CDR3: TGTGCCAGCAGCTCGCCGGGACACCCGTCGTTC. Looking up the rest from reference TRBV5-4 and TRBJ2-7 gives the full variable domain: ETGVTQSPTHLIKTRGQQVTLRCSSQSGHNTVSWYQQALGQGPQFIFQYYREEENGRGNFPPRFSGLQFPNYSSELNVNALELDDSALYLCASSSPGHPSFGPGTRLTVT.

The chain combines TRBV5-4 with TRBJ2-3; TRBD2 aligns across 10 bases. Germline CDR1 reads SGHNT; CDR2 reads YYREEE (reference sequence). The CDR3 extends over 16 amino acids. Trimming removed 4 bases from V and 4 bases from J; junction bases left unmatched: 9. The chain's CDR3 is CASSANLAGAADTQYF. The CDR3, as DNA: TGTGCCAGCAGCGCCAATCTAGCGGGAGCTGCAGATACGCAGTATTTT.

V usage is TRBV28 and J usage is TRBJ2-7; D not resolved. The CDR3 loop spans 11 amino acids. CDR1 is MDHEN, CDR2 SYDVKM, per germline. V was cut by 6 bases and J by 1 base, with 4 bases left in between. The CDR3, as DNA: TGTGCCAGCAGGGATTCCTACGAGCAGTACTTC. Translated, it gives CASRDSYEQYF. The full variable domain, completed using reference TRBV28 and TRBJ2-7, is DVKVTQSSRYLVKRTGEKVFLECVQDMDHENMFWYRQDPGLGLRLIYFSYDVKMKEKGDIPEGYSVSREKKERFSLILESASTNQTSMYLCASRDSYEQYFGPGTRLTVT.

The J gene is TRBJ1-1, the V gene TRBV5-4; D remains ambiguous. Germline-derived CDR1 and CDR2 are SGHNT and YYREEE (reference sequence). The CDR3 covers 14 residues. Trimming removed 1 base at V and 1 base at J, with 8 bases between. The CDR3 bases are TGTGCCAGCAGCTTGTGGAGGCCGAACACTGAAGCTTTCTTT. This encodes CASSLWRPNTEAFF.

This clone was detected a few times. The chain employs TRBV28 and TRBJ1-5, with D hard to call. Germline loops: CDR1 MDHEN, CDR2 SYDVKM. CDR3 size: 10 residues. Trimming stripped 8 bases from V and 6 bases from J, with 5 bases between. The CDR3 DNA reads as TGTGCCAGCGACACTCAGCCCCAGCATTTT. Protein product: CASDTQPQHF.

The rearrangement joins TRBV28 to TRBJ2-1, with 8 bases that match TRBD2. The CDR3 runs to 14 residues. Germline V gene sequence: CDR1 MDHEN, CDR2 SYDVKM. J gave up 8 bases and V 7 bases, and 10 bases lay outside the gene matches. The CDR3 here is CASNRPGLGYEQFF. CDR3 DNA: TGTGCCAGCAATAGACCGGGACTAGGGTATGAGCAGTTCTTC.

The chain combines TRBV18 with TRBJ2-7; 11 bases line up with TRBD2. This CDR3 has 16 amino acids. V was clipped by 0 bases and J by 2 bases; unmatched bases: 3. Germline CDR1 is KGHSH and CDR2 is LQKENI. The CDR3 sequence is CASSPPSGRVTYEQYF. The CDR3 coding sequence is TGTGCCAGCTCACCACCTAGCGGGAGGGTAACCTACGAGCAGTACTTC.

V gene TRBV28 combines with J gene TRBJ1-2; possibly TRBD1 for D (5 bases). V was pared by 6 bases and J by 3 bases, with 20 bases between. The CDR3 covers 16 residues. Germline CDR1 and CDR2: MDHEN and SYDVKM. The CDR3 protein is CASSTLGGPLDYGYTF. DNA for the CDR3: TGTGCCAGCAGCACCCTGGGGGGTCCTTTGGACTATGGCTACACCTTC.

The genes are TRBV6-1 and TRBJ1-5; D unresolved. CDR3 length: 15 residues. V gave up 6 bases and J gave up 5 bases, with 17 bases separating them. Per the germline V gene, CDR1 is MNHNS and CDR2 is SASEGT. The CDR3 DNA reads TGTGCCAGCAGCGATGTTCGGGGAGGACATCAGCCCCAGCATTTT. Its translation is CASSDVRGGHQPQHF.

This clone has a single count. V gene TRBV2 combines with J gene TRBJ2-7; 8 positions agree with TRBD1. The CDR3 covers 12 residues. In germline, CDR1 is SNHLY, CDR2 FYNNEI. Trimming took 6 bases from V and 9 from J; bases not matched to a gene: 7. The CDR3: CASRSGGAGQYF. The CDR3 DNA is TGTGCCAGCAGGTCAGGGGGCGCGGGGCAGTACTTC.

The V and J genes are TRBV7-3 and TRBJ2-5; D might be TRBD2 (5 bases). Trimming left V 2 bases short and J 4 bases short, with 14 bases between. The CDR3 is 15 amino acids. The V gene's germline CDR1 is SGHTA and CDR2 FQGTGA. CDR3 in DNA: TGTGCCAGCAGCTTACAACGCGGGCAAGGAGAGACCCAGTACTTC. It is translated as CASSLQRGQGETQYF.

The sample holds one count of this clone. This chain links TRBV30 with TRBJ1-5, with no clear D. The CDR3 is 16 residues long. The germline CDR1 and CDR2 sequences are GTSNPN and SVGIG (reference sequence). Trimming pared 0 bases from V and 0 bases from J, leaving 12 bases between. The CDR3 loop is CAWSVPEIPSNQPQHF. The DNA for the CDR3 is TGTGCCTGGAGTGTACCCGAAATCCCTAGCAATCAGCCCCAGCATTTT.

The rearrangement uses TRBV27 and TRBJ1-6; the D gene is possibly TRBD1 (5 bases). Germline values: CDR1 MNHEY, CDR2 SMNVEV (reference sequence). V gave up 5 bases and J gave up 14 bases, with 19 bases separating them. The CDR3 spans 14 residues. The CDR3 region is CASSPRDSPSALHF. As DNA, the CDR3 is TGTGCCAGCAGTCCCCGGGACTCCCCTTCGGCCCTCCACTTT.

This chain uses TRBV7-2 with TRBJ2-1, with TRBD2 matching over 13 bases. The CDR3 is 17 amino acids. CDR1 is SGHTA and CDR2 is FQGNSA in the germline V gene. Trimming cost V 4 bases and J 6 bases; bases outside gene matches: 9. CDR3 coding DNA: TGTGCCAGCAGCTCCACTAGCGGGAGGGCCGTAGGCAATGAGCAGTTCTTC. It codes for CASSSTSGRAVGNEQFF.

This sequence joins TRBV12-5 and TRBJ1-5; TRBD1 matches at 7 bases. Trimming at V came to 1 base and at J to 2 bases, leaving 2 bases not matched to a gene. The germline CDR1 and CDR2 sequences are LGHNT and FRNRAP. This CDR3 contains 15 residues. CDR3 sequence (DNA): TGTGCTAGTGGTTTGGGGGACAGCGGCAATCAGCCCCAGCATTTT. It codes for CASGLGDSGNQPQHF.

The V and J genes are TRBV4-1 and TRBJ2-1, with TRBD2 matching 10 bases. Germline values: CDR1 MGHRA, CDR2 YSYEKL. The ends lost 2 bases at V and 7 bases at J; junction bases unmatched: 5. The CDR3 has 15 residues. CDR3: CASSQLAGVGNEQFF. CDR3 coding DNA: TGCGCCAGCAGCCAACTAGCGGGAGTCGGGAATGAGCAGTTCTTC.

CDR3 in DNA: TGTGCCAGCAGCTTCCCCAGGACCTTAGGGAATGAGCAGTTCTTC. Translated: CASSFPRTLGNEQFF. V is TRBV7-2 and J is TRBJ2-1, with D unclear. The CDR3 covers 15 residues. Trimming took off 3 bases at V and 7 bases at J, with 16 bases between the two ends. The V gene's germline CDR1 is SGHTA and CDR2 FQGNSA.

Worth noting for this clone: The sample contains more than one DNA sequence encoding this CDR3. V is TRBV5-1 and J is TRBJ1-1; no definite D call. The CDR3 contains 14 residues. Trimming removed 1 base at V and 1 base at J, with 8 bases between. Germline V gene lookup returns CDR1 SGHRS and CDR2 YFSETQ. CDR3 sequence: CASSLLPENTEAFF. DNA for the CDR3: TGCGCCAGCAGCTTGCTTCCTGAGAACACTGAAGCTTTCTTT.

This chain joins TRBV21-1 and TRBJ2-7; the D segment call TRBD2 is taken from the table without a DNA check. TRBV21-1 is reported as a pseudogene. CDR3 length: 17 residues. In DNA, the CDR3 is TGTGCCAGCAGCAAACGGGCCAAGCGGGGTCAGACCTACGAGCAGTACTTC. Amino acid sequence: CASSKRAKRGQTYEQYF.

The V and J genes are TRBV5-6 and TRBJ2-7, with a weak D call TRBD2 (5 bases). CDR1 SGHDT and CDR2 YYEEEE come from the germline V gene. This CDR3 spans 13 amino acids. Deletions cut 4 bases from V and 2 bases from J, with 10 bases between. The CDR3 protein is CASSPGYTYEQYF. CDR3 DNA sequence: TGTGCCAGCAGCCCGGGGTATACCTACGAGCAGTACTTC.